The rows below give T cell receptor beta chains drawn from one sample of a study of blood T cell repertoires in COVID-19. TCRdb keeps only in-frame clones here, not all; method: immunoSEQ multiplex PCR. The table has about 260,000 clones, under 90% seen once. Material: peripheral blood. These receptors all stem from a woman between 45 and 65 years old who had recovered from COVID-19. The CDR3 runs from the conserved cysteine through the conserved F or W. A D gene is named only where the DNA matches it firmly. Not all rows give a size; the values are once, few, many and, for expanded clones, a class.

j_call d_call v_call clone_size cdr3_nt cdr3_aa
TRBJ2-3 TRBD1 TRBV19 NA TGTGCCAGTAGTACTAGAACTCGCACAGGGGGCACAGATACGCAGTATTTT CASSTRTRTGGTDTQYF
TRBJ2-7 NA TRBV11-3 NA TGTGCCAGCAGCTCAGGACAGAACTACGAGCAGTACTTC CASSSGQNYEQYF
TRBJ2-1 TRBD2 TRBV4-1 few TGCGCCAGCAGCTCTAGGACTAGCGGGATCTCCTACAATGAGCAGTTCTTC CASSSRTSGISYNEQFF
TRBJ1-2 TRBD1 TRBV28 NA TGTGCCAGCAGTTCGGGACAGAATACCTATGGCTACACCTTC CASSSGQNTYGYTF
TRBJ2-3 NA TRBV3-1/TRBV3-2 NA TGTGCCAGCAGCCAAGCGGTCAGGGTTTTAGATACGCAGTATTTT CASSQAVRVLDTQYF
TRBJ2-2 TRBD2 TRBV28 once TGTGCCAGCAAAAGCCGGGACTACTACACCGGGGAGCTGTTTTTT CASKSRDYYTGELFF
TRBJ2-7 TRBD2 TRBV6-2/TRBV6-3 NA TGTGCCAGCAGTCCCCGACAGCGGGGGGGCCATTACGAGCAGTACTTC CASSPRQRGGHYEQYF
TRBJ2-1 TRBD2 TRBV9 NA TGTGCCAGCAGCGCGGGGGGGAGTGGACGGGCATACAATGAGCAGTTCTTC CASSAGGSGRAYNEQFF
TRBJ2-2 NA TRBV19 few TGTGCCAGTAGCCCGGGGTTGATGACCGGGGAGCTGTTTTTT CASSPGLMTGELFF
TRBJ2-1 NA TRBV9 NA TGTGCCAGCAGTACAGGTCGGTATCGGTTCTTC CASSTGRYRFF
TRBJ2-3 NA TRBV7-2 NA TGTGCCAGCAGCCTCTACACAGATACGCAGTATTTT CASSLYTDTQYF
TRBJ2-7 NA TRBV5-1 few TGCGCCAGCAGCTTGAGGAGGGCCGACGAGCAGTACTTC CASSLRRADEQYF
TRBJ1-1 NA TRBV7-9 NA TGTGCCAGTAGAGGGGGGGACGCTGAAGCTTTCTTT CASRGGDAEAFF
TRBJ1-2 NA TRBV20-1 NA TGCAGTGCTAGTCGGGGGGTAGGCTATGGCTACACCTTC CSASRGVGYGYTF
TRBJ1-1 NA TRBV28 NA TGTGCCAGCAGTTTACAGGGGCAATTTCGGAACACTGAAGCTTTCTTT CASSLQGQFRNTEAFF
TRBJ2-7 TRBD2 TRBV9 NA TGTGCCAGCAGCGTATCCACTAGCGGGACCTACGAGCAGTACTTC CASSVSTSGTYEQYF
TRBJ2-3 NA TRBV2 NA TGTGCCAGCACCGTGGGGGGGCGCACAGATACGCAGTATTTT CASTVGGRTDTQYF
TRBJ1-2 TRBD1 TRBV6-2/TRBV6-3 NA TGTGCCAGCAGTTACCCCGGGACAGAGGGAGGCTACACCTTC CASSYPGTEGGYTF
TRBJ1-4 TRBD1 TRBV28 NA TGTGCCAGCAGTTTGCTGACAGGGCCTAATGAAAAACTGTTTTTT CASSLLTGPNEKLFF
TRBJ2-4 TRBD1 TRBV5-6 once TGTGCCAGCAGCTTGGGACAGGGGTTTGGCGAAAACATTCAGTACTTC CASSLGQGFGENIQYF
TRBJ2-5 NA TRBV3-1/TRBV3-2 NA TGTGCCAGCAGCCAAGAGTGGGGCCCATCGGCCCAGTACTTC CASSQEWGPSAQYF
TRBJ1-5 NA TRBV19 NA TGTGCCAGTAGTGCTGACAGGAATCAGCCCCAGCATTTT CASSADRNQPQHF
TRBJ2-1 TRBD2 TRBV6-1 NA TGTGCCAGCAGTGGCTGGAGTAGCGGGGGGCCGAAAAGCTCCTACAATGAGCAGTTCTTC CASSGWSSGGPKSSYNEQFF
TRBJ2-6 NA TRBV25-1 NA TGTGCCAGCAGTGAACCCACTGGTCGGTCTGGGGCCAACGTCCTGACTTTC CASSEPTGRSGANVLTF
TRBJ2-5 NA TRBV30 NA TGTGCCTGGAGCCCCGCGGGGATCCAAGAGACCCAGTACTTC CAWSPAGIQETQYF
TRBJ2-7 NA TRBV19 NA TGTGCCAGTAGTGAAGGTGGAGGGGGGGCCGTCTCCTACGAGCAGTACTTC CASSEGGGGAVSYEQYF
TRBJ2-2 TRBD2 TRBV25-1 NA TGTGCCAGCAGTCCTAGCGGGGACACCGGGGAGCTGTTTTTT CASSPSGDTGELFF
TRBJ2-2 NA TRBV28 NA TGTGCCAGCAGTTTGCAGGGGTTCGGCACCGGGGAGCTGTTTTTT CASSLQGFGTGELFF
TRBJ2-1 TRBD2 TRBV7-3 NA TGTGCCAGCAGCCGCGACGGGACTATACCGAGCTCCTACAATGAGCAGTTCTTC CASSRDGTIPSSYNEQFF
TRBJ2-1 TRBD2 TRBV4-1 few TGCGCCAGCAGTTACCTAGCGGCAGACAATGAGCAGTTCTTC CASSYLAADNEQFF
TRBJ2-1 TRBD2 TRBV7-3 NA TGTGCCAGCAGCTTATATGGCGGGAGGGCATGGAATGAGCAGTTCTTC CASSLYGGRAWNEQFF
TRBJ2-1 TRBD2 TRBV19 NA TGTGCCAGTAGTCAGCGGGGGGCTCTATACAATGAGCAGTTCTTC CASSQRGALYNEQFF
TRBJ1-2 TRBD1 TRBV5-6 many TGTGCCAGCAGCGCACCGACCGGGACAGGGGATGGCTACACCTTC CASSAPTGTGDGYTF
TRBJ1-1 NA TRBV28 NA TGTGCCAGCAGCTTTTGGGCAGGCTCTGAAGCTTTCTTT CASSFWAGSEAFF
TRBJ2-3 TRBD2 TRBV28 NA TGTGCCAGCACTCTCGCCGGCTGGCGGGAGTCAGATACGCAGTATTTT CASTLAGWRESDTQYF
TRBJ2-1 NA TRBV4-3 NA TGCGCCAGCAGCCAAGACAGGGGTAGCAATGAGCAGTTCTTC CASSQDRGSNEQFF
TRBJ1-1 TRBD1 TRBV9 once TGTGCCAGCACCTTCCTGGACAGGGGGGTAACTGAAGCTTTCTTT CASTFLDRGVTEAFF
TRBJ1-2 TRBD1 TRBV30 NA TGTGCCTCAAAACCTCGGGACAGAAACTATGGCTACACCTTC CASKPRDRNYGYTF
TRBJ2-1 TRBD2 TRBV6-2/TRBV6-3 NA TGTGCCAGCAGTACTCTAGCGGGAGGTCTGAATGAGCAGTTCTTC CASSTLAGGLNEQFF
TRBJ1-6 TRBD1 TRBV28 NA TGTGCCAGCAGCAACAGGGGTGGGGCCTATAATTCACCCCTCCACTTT CASSNRGGAYNSPLHF
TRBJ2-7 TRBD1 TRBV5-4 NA TGTGCCAGCAGCCCTGCCGGGACAGGGCTGTACGAGCAGTACTTC CASSPAGTGLYEQYF
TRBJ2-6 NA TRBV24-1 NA TGTGCCACCAGTGAGTCAAACAAGAACGTCCTGACTTTC CATSESNKNVLTF
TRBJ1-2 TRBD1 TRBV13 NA TGTGCCAGCAGCTTAGGAGGGGGCGACTATGGCTACACCTTC CASSLGGGDYGYTF
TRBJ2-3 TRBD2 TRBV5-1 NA TGCGCCAGCAGGCGGGCGACTAGCGGGGGCACAGATACGCAGTATTTT CASRRATSGGTDTQYF
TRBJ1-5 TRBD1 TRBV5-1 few TGCGCCAGCAGCTCGGGGACAGCGGGCAATCAGCCCCAGCATTTT CASSSGTAGNQPQHF
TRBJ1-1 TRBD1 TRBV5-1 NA TGCGCCAGCAGCACGGGACAGGGAGCTTTCTTT CASSTGQGAFF
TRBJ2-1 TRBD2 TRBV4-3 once TGCGCCAGCAGCCAAGCTAGCGGGGGGAACAATGAGCAGTTCTTC CASSQASGGNNEQFF
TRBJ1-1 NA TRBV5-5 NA TGTGCCAGCAGCTCCACCACTCTTCCGGGGTCCACTGAAGCTTTCTTT CASSSTTLPGSTEAFF
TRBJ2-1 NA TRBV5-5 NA TGTGCCAGCAGCTTGGGACCCGGGGATGAGCAGTTCTTC CASSLGPGDEQFF
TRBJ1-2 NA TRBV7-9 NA TGTGCCAGCAGCTTAGGGTACCGTGGAGGGAACTATGGCTACACCTTC CASSLGYRGGNYGYTF
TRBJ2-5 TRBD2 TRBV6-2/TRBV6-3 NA TGTGCCAGCAGTTACTCCCTCCTAGCGGGGGGTCACCAAGAGACCCAGTACTTC CASSYSLLAGGHQETQYF
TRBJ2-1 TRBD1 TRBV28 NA TGTGCCAGCACCGGGACAGGGGTTTTCAATGAGCAGTTCTTC CASTGTGVFNEQFF
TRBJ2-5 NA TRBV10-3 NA TGTGCCATCAGTGGCAGGGAAGAGACCCAGTACTTC CAISGREETQYF
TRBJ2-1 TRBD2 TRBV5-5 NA TGTGCCAGCAGCGCTACTAGCGGGGACTACAATGAGCAGTTCTTC CASSATSGDYNEQFF